Each of the 19 T cell receptor beta chains below was sequenced from the same sample in a study of T-cell memory formation after mild COVID-19. TCRdb re-called the 5' RACE reads with MiXCR, one entry per CDR3 protein. The sample holds 450,000 or so distinct CDR3 sequences, about 23% seen once. Sample: PBMCs or a T cell subset sorted from them (not recorded which). These receptors were collected from an adult woman who had mild COVID-19 (a few samples of this study predate the infection). Cell type and time point are not known.

The rearrangement links TRBV29-1 to TRBJ2-7; 11 nucleotides match TRBD2. Germline trimming cut 3 bases from V and 0 bases from J; bases unmatched to any gene: 4. Germline CDR1 and CDR2: SQVTM and ANQGSEA. The CDR3 is made up of 15 amino acids. The CDR3 spells CSVELAGGSSYEQYF. In nucleotides, the CDR3 is TGCAGCGTTGAGCTAGCGGGGGGCTCCTCCTACGAGCAGTACTTC.

In this sample, this clonotype turned up a few times. This chain joins TRBV30 and TRBJ2-1; D is perhaps TRBD2 (5 bases). The CDR3 loop spans 13 amino acids. Trimming left V 2 bases short and J 9 bases short, with 14 bases between. Germline-derived CDR1 and CDR2 are GTSNPN and SVGIG (reference sequence). As DNA, the CDR3 is TGTGCCTGGAGTAAGGGCAGCGGACCTGAGCAGTTCTTC. It yields the protein CAWSKGSGPEQFF.

This clonotype turned up a few times. The chain combines TRBV20-1 with TRBJ1-1; D is unclear. The germline CDR1 and CDR2 sequences are DFQATT and SNEGSKA (reference sequence). The CDR3 spans 9 residues. Trimming removed 1 base at V and 8 bases at J, with 2 bases between. CDR3 protein: CSARGEAFF. The DNA for the CDR3 is TGCAGTGCTAGAGGGGAAGCTTTCTTT.

The chain combines TRBV2 with TRBJ2-7, with D perhaps TRBD2 (5 bases). The CDR3 has 12 residues. Germline V CDR1 and CDR2: SNHLY, FYNNEI. V lost 6 bases and J lost 3, with 9 bases in between. CDR3 sequence (DNA): TGTGCCAGCAGCGCCGAGGGCTACGAGCAGTACTTC. It specifies CASSAEGYEQYF.

This clonotype was seen only once. A much larger clone differs by one base, so this may be a read error. The chain couples TRBV7-8 to TRBJ2-1; no reliable D call. This CDR3 region has 17 residues. CDR1 SGHVS and CDR2 FQNEAQ come from the germline V gene. For the CDR3, the DNA is TGTTCCAGCAGCGATTCAATAGGGCGGCGCTCCTACAATGAGCAGTTCTTC. Translating it yields CSSSDSIGRRSYNEQFF.

This clonotype was seen a handful of times. The gene calls are TRBV6-6 and TRBJ2-7, with TRBD1 as a possible D gene (5 bases). The germline V gene has CDR1 MNHNY and CDR2 SVGAGI (reference sequence). This CDR3 spans 11 amino acids. V shed 6 bases and J shed 8 bases, with 11 bases lying between them. CDR3: CASSYDSKQYF. The CDR3 nucleotides read TGTGCCAGCAGCTACGACAGCAAGCAGTACTTC.

As DNA, the CDR3 is TGTGCCAGCAGCTCCTATCGCCCAGGCAGGGGGAAGACCCAGTACTTC. It translates to CASSSYRPGRGKTQYF. This chain uses TRBV7-2 with TRBJ2-5, with TRBD1 identical over 7 bases. Germline V gene lookup returns CDR1 SGHTA and CDR2 FQGNSA. V shed 4 bases, J shed 6 bases, and the junction held 14 bases outside the gene matches. This CDR3 region has 16 residues.

The chain links TRBV6-2 or TRBV6-3 to TRBJ2-5; no firm D call. V dropped 11 bases and J dropped 2 bases, with 12 bases sitting between them. CDR1 is MNHEY, CDR2 SVGEGT, per germline. The CDR3 is 12 residues long. CDR3 DNA: TGTGCCTCCCGTACCTCACAAGAGACCCAGTACTTC. Protein sequence: CASRTSQETQYF.

The chain couples TRBV7-3 to TRBJ2-1, with D possibly being TRBD1 or TRBD2 (5 bases each). In germline, CDR1 is SGHTA, CDR2 FQGTGA. The CDR3 totals 14 residues. V was pared by 4 bases and J by 2 bases, with 9 bases between. The CDR3, as DNA: TGTGCCAGCAGCTACGGGGCGACCTACAATGAGCAGTTCTTC. Translation gives CASSYGATYNEQFF.

This clonotype was observed a handful of times. The J gene is TRBJ2-7, the V gene TRBV5-1, with D possibly being TRBD1 (6 bases). Per the germline V gene, CDR1 is SGHRS and CDR2 is YFSETQ. Trimming stripped 0 bases from V and 0 bases from J, with 13 bases between. The CDR3 consists of 16 residues. This CDR3 reads CASSLDWDTNSYEQYF. DNA of the CDR3: TGCGCCAGCAGCTTGGATTGGGACACCAACTCCTACGAGCAGTACTTC.

There are a few counts of this clonotype. Compared with germline, one end of the junction differs, possibly owing to a read error. V and J are TRBV7-2 and TRBJ2-5, with a tentative D call TRBD1 (5 bases). The V gene's germline CDR1 is SGHTA and CDR2 FQGNSA. The CDR3 length is 14 residues. Here the CDR3 DNA reads TGTGCCAGCAGGTTAGACAGAGCACAAGAGACCCAGTACTTC. Protein: CASRLDRAQETQYF. Full variable domain (outside the CDR3, taken from reference TRBV7-2 and TRBJ2-5): GAGVSQSPSNKVTEKGKDVELRCDPISGHTALYWYRQSLGQGLEFLIYFQGNSAPDKSGLPSDRFSAERTGGSVSTLTIQRTQQEDSAVYLCASRLDRAQETQYFGPGTRLLVL.

The chain employs TRBV30 and TRBJ2-7, with a tentative D call TRBD1 (6 bases). The CDR3 is 14 residues long. V lost 4 bases and J 3 bases, leaving 16 bases between the germline ends. CDR1 is GTSNPN, CDR2 SVGIG, per germline (reference sequence). CDR3 protein: CAWMPGPQGYEQYF. The CDR3, as DNA: TGTGCCTGGATGCCGGGTCCACAGGGCTACGAGCAGTACTTC.

This clonotype was observed a handful of times. The chain joins TRBV5-1 to TRBJ1-2; D remains unclear. V was cut by 4 bases and J by 4 bases, with 17 bases left in between. The germline CDR1 and CDR2 sequences are SGHRS and YFSETQ. This CDR3 has 15 amino acids. CDR3 sequence reads: CASSAPSGHSYGYTF. The CDR3 DNA reads as TGCGCCAGCAGCGCCCCGAGCGGGCATAGCTATGGCTACACCTTC.

This clonotype was observed a few times. CDR3 in DNA: TGTGCCAGCAGCCAATTCCAGACTGGGGCCAACGTCCTGACTTTC. Protein: CASSQFQTGANVLTF. The chain employs TRBV14 and TRBJ2-6, with no clear D. CDR3 size: 15 residues. Germline values: CDR1 SGHDN, CDR2 FVKESK. Trimming left V 2 bases short and J 2 bases short, with 7 bases between.

The V gene is TRBV6-2 or TRBV6-3, the J gene TRBJ2-3, with 10 bases that match TRBD1. CDR3 length: 15 residues. Germline V CDR1 and CDR2: MNHEY, SVGEGT. The V and J ends lost 6 bases and 4 bases, in that order; junction bases with no gene match: 7. CDR3 sequence: CASSPGGQGADTQYF. The CDR3 nucleotides read TGTGCCAGCAGCCCTGGCGGACAGGGGGCAGATACGCAGTATTTT.

This chain uses TRBV24-1 with TRBJ2-7; 7 bases agree with TRBD1. The CDR3 has 17 residues. Trimming took 1 base from V and 2 from J; bases not matched to a gene: 10. CDR1 and CDR2 from the germline V gene are KGHDR and SFDVKD. This CDR3 is CATSDFNRDSSTYEQYF. CDR3 coding DNA: TGTGCCACCAGTGATTTCAACCGGGACAGCTCTACCTACGAGCAGTACTTC.

The V and J genes are TRBV3-1 and TRBJ2-3; 9 nucleotides align to TRBD1. The germline gives CDR1 LGHDT, CDR2 YNNKEL (reference sequence). The CDR3 covers 14 residues. V was clipped by 2 bases and J by 5 bases; unmatched bases: 2. The CDR3 sequence: CASSQRQGEDTQYF. The DNA for the CDR3 is TGTGCCAGCAGCCAACGACAGGGGGAAGATACGCAGTATTTT.

This clonotype was counted between two and nine times. The V and J genes are TRBV6-1 and TRBJ2-1; no clear D. This CDR3 is 13 amino acids long. Trimming shortened V by 1 base and J by 4 bases, and 5 bases separated the two germline ends. Germline V gene data show CDR1 as MNHNS and CDR2 as SASEGT. CDR3 coding DNA: TGTGCCAGCAGTGAAGTTGGTTACAATGAGCAGTTCTTC. Translating gives CASSEVGYNEQFF.

The gene calls are TRBV15 and TRBJ2-5, with 11 bases aligning to TRBD2. CDR1 and CDR2 (germline): LNHNV, YYDKDF (reference sequence). The V segment lost 0 bases and the J segment 6 bases; nucleotides outside the gene matches: 12. The CDR3 runs 18 residues. The CDR3 protein is CATSREGLAGALGKTQYF. The CDR3 nucleotides read TGTGCCACCAGCAGAGAAGGACTAGCGGGTGCCCTTGGGAAGACCCAGTACTTC.